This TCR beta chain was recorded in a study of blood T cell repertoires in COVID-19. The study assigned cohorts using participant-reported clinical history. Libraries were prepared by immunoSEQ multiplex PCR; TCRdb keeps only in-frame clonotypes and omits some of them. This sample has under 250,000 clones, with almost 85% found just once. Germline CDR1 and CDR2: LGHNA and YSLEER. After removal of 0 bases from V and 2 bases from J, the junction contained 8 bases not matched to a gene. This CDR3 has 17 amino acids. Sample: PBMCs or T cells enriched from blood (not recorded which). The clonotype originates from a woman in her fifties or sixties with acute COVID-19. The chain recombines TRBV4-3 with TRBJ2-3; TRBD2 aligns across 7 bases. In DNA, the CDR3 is TGCGCCAGCAGCCAAGATCTATTAAGCGGGAACACAGATACGCAGTATTTT. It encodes CASSQDLLSGNTDTQYF.